The sequence of this TCR beta chain was determined in a study of shared clonotypes between healthy human individuals. Profiled with immunoSEQ multiplex PCR; TCRdb holds only in-frame clones, not every one. Among about 1 million clones listed, about 80% were seen once. Comment on this clone: Antigen specificity is unknown.

Caucasian adults living in Nashville, Tennessee, provided all samples. V lost 5 bases to trimming and J lost 8 bases; unmatched junction nucleotides: 8. Germline V gives CDR1 SGHVS, CDR2 FNYEAQ. This CDR3 spans 14 amino acids. Broader study findings: When compared with the clonotypes that were shared by all four sorted-subset donors, the non-shared clonotypes turned out to have lower generation probabilities. Across subsets, estimated richness was generally greater for naive than for memory populations.

The material sequenced was memory CD4+ T cells sorted from blood. The sample's subset: CD45RA-negative fraction. This receptor was taken from a man younger than 35 in good health. V and J are TRBV7-6 and TRBJ2-1, with TRBD1 matching over 8 bases. The CDR3, as DNA: TGTGCCAGCAGCCTACGAACAGGGGGAGATGAGCAGTTCTTC. Its protein product is CASSLRTGGDEQFF.